This T cell receptor beta chain was identified in a study of blood T cell repertoires in COVID-19. Profiling relied on immunoSEQ multiplex PCR, and the TCRdb table lists in-frame clones only, not all of them. The sample records more than 65,000 clones, around three quarters being singletons. The CDR3 has 14 amino acids. Between the trimmed V and J ends, which lost 0 bases and 5 bases, there was a span of 7 bases. CDR1 is SEHNR and CDR2 is FQNEAQ in the germline V gene (reference sequence). The J gene is TRBJ1-4, the V gene TRBV7-9; weak D call: TRBD1 (6 bases). Sequenced sample: peripheral blood. The TCR originated in an elderly woman with active or convalescent COVID-19. CDR3 sequence reads: CASSLAGGNEKLFF. CDR3 in DNA: TGTGCCAGCAGCTTAGCAGGGGGAAATGAAAAACTGTTTTTT.